This T cell receptor beta chain was obtained from a study of human T cells and chemical hapten exposure. As for the study in general: Patch testing was performed with 0.01% DPC on the upper back, with reading at 6 days.

The sample's time point: patch test 3, about 24 weeks after DPC sensitization. The treatment: therapeutic diphenylcyclopropenone sensitization with weekly scalp DPC. Between the trimmed V and J ends, which lost 0 bases and 0 bases, there was a span of 8 bases. CDR1 and CDR2 from the germline V gene are LGHNA and YSLEER. The CDR3 spans 15 residues. A single record per CDR3 protein comes from TCRdb applying MiXCR to the RACE reads. The sample shows more than 45,000 distinct CDR3 sequences, under 15% of them seen only once. This clonotype was seen ten or more times. The V and J genes are TRBV4-3 and TRBJ1-1; no firm D call. This receptor was identified in a man aged 25-40 years with alopecia areata. Some clones in this sample may be carry-over from other donors' samples. Material: whole blood, obtained in connection with sensitization to the hapten diphenylcyclopropenone (DPC). In nucleotides, the CDR3 is TGCGCCAGCAGCCAAGACAGTCTTTTGAACACTGAAGCTTTCTTT. Amino acid sequence: CASSQDSLLNTEAFF.